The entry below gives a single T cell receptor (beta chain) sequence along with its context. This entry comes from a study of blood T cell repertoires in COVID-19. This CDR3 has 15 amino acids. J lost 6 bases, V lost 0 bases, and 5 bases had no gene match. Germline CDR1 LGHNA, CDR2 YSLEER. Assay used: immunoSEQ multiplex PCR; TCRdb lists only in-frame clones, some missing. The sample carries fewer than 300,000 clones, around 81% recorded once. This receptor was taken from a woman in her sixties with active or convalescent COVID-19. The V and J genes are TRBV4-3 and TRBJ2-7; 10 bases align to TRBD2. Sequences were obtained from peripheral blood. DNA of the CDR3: TGCGCCAGCAGCCAAGATCCCGCTAGCGGGGGCGAGCAGTACTTC. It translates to CASSQDPASGGEQYF.